These T cell receptor beta chains were read from a single sample in a study of metastatic and nonmetastatic thyroid tumors. MiXCR re-clonotyped the PCR reads for TCRdb. The table has about 14,000 clones, around 29% seen once. Sequenced sample: tumor tissue. These TCRs come from a female donor with papillary thyroid cancer or a benign thyroid nodule (not recorded which). Some clones in this sample may be carry-over from other donors' samples. CDR3s include the opening cysteine and the closing phenylalanine or tryptophan. A D gene is named only where the DNA matches it firmly. The listing skips clone size in some rows; elsewhere it reads once, few, many or a size class.

TRBV12-3/TRBV12-4	many	TRBJ2-5	TRBD1	TGTGCCAGCAGTTTTCGCCGGACAGGGGCAGCCGAGACCCAGTACTTC	CASSFRRTGAAETQYF
TRBV10-2	.	TRBJ2-2	TRBD2	TGCGCCAGCAGTGAGAATATAGCGGGGGCCAACACCGGGGAGCTGTTTTTT	CASSENIAGANTGELFF
TRBV20-1	many	TRBJ1-1	TRBD1	TGCAGTGCTAGGCCGGGGACAGCTCCTAACACTGAAGCTTTCTTT	CSARPGTAPNTEAFF
TRBV4-1	medium-sized	TRBJ1-6	.	TGCGCCAGCAGCCAAGGGCAGGCCGGGTCACCCCTCCACTTT	CASSQGQAGSPLHF
TRBV11-1	.	TRBJ1-6	.	TGTGCCAGCAGCGAAGCTATTAAACAGAGCTCCTATAATTCACCCCTCCACTTT	CASSEAIKQSSYNSPLHF
TRBV27	.	TRBJ1-2	TRBD1	TGTGCCAGCAGTGCACGACAGGGGGCCGGATATGGCTACACCTTC	CASSARQGAGYGYTF
TRBV7-8	.	TRBJ2-7	TRBD2	TGTGCCAGCAGCACCGGACTAGCGGGAGATTACGAGCAGTACTTC	CASSTGLAGDYEQYF
TRBV20-1	.	TRBJ1-5	.	TGCAGTGCTAGCGGGTATTACAATCAGCCCCAGCATTTT	CSASGYYNQPQHF
TRBV11-2	many	TRBJ2-5	.	TGTGCCAGCACCTCGTCACCATGGCGGACAGAGCAAGAGACCCAGTACTTC	CASTSSPWRTEQETQYF
TRBV20-1	.	TRBJ2-7	TRBD2	TGCAGTGCTAGAGATTTCCTAGCGGAAACCTACGAGCAGTACTTC	CSARDFLAETYEQYF
TRBV5-1	.	TRBJ1-2	TRBD1	TGCGCCAGCAGCCCGGGGGACAGGGCGGGTGGCTACACCTTC	CASSPGDRAGGYTF
TRBV7-2	medium-sized	TRBJ2-1	TRBD2	TGTGCCAGCAGCTTAGTAGTAGCGGGGGGATACAATGAGCAGTTCTTC	CASSLVVAGGYNEQFF
TRBV20-1	medium-sized	TRBJ1-2	TRBD1	TGCAGTGCTCCGCGGACAGGGAGCACTGGCTACACCTTC	CSAPRTGSTGYTF
TRBV5-5	many	TRBJ1-1	.	TGTGCCAGCAGCTCAAGGGCGGGGAACACTGAAGCTTTCTTT	CASSSRAGNTEAFF
TRBV15	.	TRBJ2-7	TRBD2	TGTGCCACCAGCAGATGGCGGGAGGTCAACGAGCAGTACTTC	CATSRWREVNEQYF
TRBV24-1	many	TRBJ2-3	TRBD1	TGTGCCACCAGTGACGCCGGGACAGGATCCACAGATACGCAGTATTTT	CATSDAGTGSTDTQYF
TRBV27	few	TRBJ2-7	.	TGTGCCAGCAGTTTCTCCTACGAGCAGTACTTC	CASSFSYEQYF
TRBV19	.	TRBJ1-3	.	TGTGCCAGTAGTACCGACAGGAGCTCTGGAAACACCATATATTTT	CASSTDRSSGNTIYF
TRBV6-5	few	TRBJ2-3	.	TGTGCCAGCAGTTGTTACACTAGCTCACTCACAGATACGCAGTATTTT	CASSCYTSSLTDTQYF
TRBV6-1	.	TRBJ1-4	.	TGTGCCAGCAGTGAAGCGCTAACAGGTCTTAGAGAAAAACTGTTTTTT	CASSEALTGLREKLFF
TRBV2	.	TRBJ2-2	.	TGTGCCAGCAGTGGCCAGGGGGGGCCCTCCGGGGAGCTGTTTTTT	CASSGQGGPSGELFF
TRBV7-2	.	TRBJ2-7	.	TGTGCCAGCAGCCCCCGGGACTTCTCCTACGAGCAGTACTTC	CASSPRDFSYEQYF
TRBV12-3/TRBV12-4	.	TRBJ2-1	TRBD2	TGTGCCAGCAGCGACCAAGTCAAAGCGGGAAATAATGAGCAGTTCTTC	CASSDQVKAGNNEQFF
TRBV2	medium-sized	TRBJ2-2	.	TGTGCCAGCAGTTCAGGCAGTTACACCGGGGAGCTGTTTTTT	CASSSGSYTGELFF
TRBV7-2	.	TRBJ2-1	TRBD1	TGTGCCAGCAGCTGGGACAGGGGGGGTGAGCAGTTCTTC	CASSWDRGGEQFF
TRBV25-1	few	TRBJ2-3	.	TGTGCCAGCAGTGAGAGTAACACAGATACGCAGTATTTT	CASSESNTDTQYF
TRBV19	.	TRBJ2-6	TRBD1	TGTTCCAGTTGCCAGGGGGCGAGGTCTGGGGCCAACGTCCTGACTTTC	CSSCQGARSGANVLTF
TRBV9	many	TRBJ2-7	TRBD2	TGTGCCAGTAAGGGTCGAGCGGGAGTCCGGTACGAGCAGTACTTC	CASKGRAGVRYEQYF
TRBV2	few	TRBJ2-7	.	TGTGCCAGCAGTGTAGTCGACGAGCAGTACTTC	CASSVVDEQYF
TRBV12-3/TRBV12-4	.	TRBJ1-3	TRBD1	TGTGCCAGCAGCCCCTGGACAGGCCGCTCTGGAAACACCATATATTTT	CASSPWTGRSGNTIYF
TRBV10-3	few	TRBJ2-3	TRBD2	TGTGCCATACTAGCGGGAAGCACAGATACGCAGTATTTT	CAILAGSTDTQYF
TRBV6-4	.	TRBJ2-3	TRBD1	TGTGCCACCTCCGCCACCGGGACAGGTAGCCCAGATACGCAGTATTTT	CATSATGTGSPDTQYF
TRBV2	many	TRBJ2-5	TRBD1	TGTGCCAGCAGTGATTACAGGGGCCAAGAGACCCAGTACTTC	CASSDYRGQETQYF
TRBV19	large	TRBJ1-1	.	TGTGCCAGTAGTATAGAAGGCAGGGCGATGTCTGAAGCTTTCTTT	CASSIEGRAMSEAFF
TRBV20-1	medium-sized	TRBJ1-1	.	TGCAGTGCCAAAAGGACCATAGGGAACACTGAAGCTTTCTTT	CSAKRTIGNTEAFF
TRBV28	few	TRBJ2-1	TRBD1	TGTGCCAGCAGTTTAATATCGACAGGACAGGGGTGGTACAATGAGCAGTTCTTC	CASSLISTGQGWYNEQFF
TRBV4-1	many	TRBJ2-4	.	TGCGCCAGCAGCCAAGAGCCCAGTAGAGCCAAAAACATTCAGTACTTC	CASSQEPSRAKNIQYF
TRBV6-5	.	TRBJ2-1	.	TGTGCCAGCAGTTACTCAGGGCTGCAGAATGAGCAGTTCTTC	CASSYSGLQNEQFF
TRBV20-1	many	TRBJ2-1	TRBD2	TGCAGTGCTAGGCACGGGGGGATTGAGCAGTTCTTC	CSARHGGIEQFF
TRBV20-1	.	TRBJ2-1	.	TGCAGTGCTAGAGTAGCGGACTCCTACAATGAGCAGTTCTTC	CSARVADSYNEQFF
TRBV5-1	.	TRBJ1-3	TRBD1	TGCGCCAGCAGCTTGGTAGTGGCAGGGGGTCCTGGAAACACCATATATTTT	CASSLVVAGGPGNTIYF
TRBV7-7	many	TRBJ2-5	.	TGTGCTAGCAGCCCCTATGGTTTAGAGACCCAGTACTTC	CASSPYGLETQYF
TRBV27	few	TRBJ2-7	TRBD1	TGTGCCAGCAGGAGCCAGGTGGGGACAGGGGCTTACGAGCAGTACTTC	CASRSQVGTGAYEQYF
TRBV3-1	.	TRBJ1-2	TRBD1	TGTGCCAGCAGCCACTCCGACAGGGGGCATGGCTACACCTTC	CASSHSDRGHGYTF